A single T cell receptor (beta chain) is shown here with its context. The antigen is not known. Isolated RNA was reverse transcribed in full, so expressed TCRB transcripts were sequenced. TCRdb's copy holds only in-frame clones and misses some; the assay was immunoSEQ multiplex PCR. Of some 660,000 clones listed, over 12% are singletons. This sample is part of a study of beta chain features in type 1 diabetes. Overall study results and limits: TCRB CDR3 length was moderately but significantly reduced in all four CD4+ subsets of Type 1 diabetes patients.

The CDR3 is 12 residues long. CDR1 is SQVTM, CDR2 ANQGSEA, per germline. The trim removed 3 bases at V and 5 bases at J, leaving 4 bases unmatched. This sequence joins TRBV29-1 and TRBJ2-7; 7 nucleotides line up with TRBD1. Source material: naive CD4+ T cells from blood. This receptor was taken from a man aged 18 to 29 with type 1 diabetes. CDR3 loop: CSVDKGADEQYF. In DNA, the CDR3 is TGCAGCGTTGATAAGGGGGCGGACGAGCAGTACTTC.